The 28 T cell receptor beta chains below come from one sample, sequenced in a study of shared clonotypes between healthy human individuals. Generated by immunoSEQ multiplex PCR, the TCRdb table keeps only in-frame clones and is missing some. The repertoire has 950,000 to 1,200,000 clones, roughly 80% of them found once; the top ten carry 0.85% to 1%. Sequenced input: memory CD4+ T cells from PBMCs. This sample's subset: CD45RA-negative fraction. The source of these receptors is a man aged 18 to 29 in good health. Some clones in this sample may be carry-over from other donors' samples.

The table lists this clone with a few counts. The chain is built from TRBV27 and TRBJ1-4; possibly TRBD1 for D (6 bases). Germline loops: CDR1 MNHEY, CDR2 SMNVEV (reference sequence). V lost 3 bases, J lost 8 bases, and 13 bases lay in between. This CDR3 contains 14 residues. CDR3 sequence reads: CASSFTGGGEKLFF. The CDR3 region has the DNA TGTGCCAGCAGTTTTACGGGGGGCGGCGAAAAACTGTTTTTT.

The gene calls are TRBV5-1 and TRBJ1-2, with a tentative D call TRBD1 (5 bases). Germline V gives CDR1 SGHRS, CDR2 YFSETQ. Deletions cut 5 bases from V and 0 bases from J, with 14 bases between. The CDR3 sequence is 15 residues long. CDR3 protein: CASRFGTAANYGYTF. CDR3 DNA: TGCGCCAGCAGGTTCGGGACGGCGGCTAACTATGGCTACACCTTC.

The V gene is TRBV7-9, the J gene TRBJ2-7; 12 bases map to TRBD2. The J segment lost 5 bases and the V segment lost 2 bases, leaving 7 bases of the junction unmatched. The CDR3 has 16 residues. Germline CDR1 SEHNR, CDR2 FQNEAQ (reference sequence). The CDR3 spells CASSLSSGRAVDEQYF. CDR3 coding DNA: TGTGCCAGCAGCTTATCTAGCGGGAGGGCCGTCGACGAGCAGTACTTC.

This rearrangement joins TRBV19 to TRBJ2-3; D is perhaps TRBD2 (6 bases). Germline V CDR1 and CDR2: LNHDA, SQIVND (reference sequence). The V gene lost 1 base and the J gene lost 0 bases, with 11 bases spanning the gap. The CDR3 is made up of 16 amino acids. CDR3 sequence: CASSIGPGLSTDTQYF. The CDR3 DNA reads TGTGCCAGTAGTATAGGCCCGGGACTCAGCACAGATACGCAGTATTTT. The full variable domain, rest sourced from reference TRBV19 and TRBJ2-3, is DGGITQSPKYLFRKEGQNVTLSCEQNLNHDAMYWYRQDPGQGLRLIYYSQIVNDFQKGDIAEGYSVSREKKESFPLTVTSAQKNPTAFYLCASSIGPGLSTDTQYFGPGTRLTVL.

The rearrangement uses TRBV25-1 and TRBJ2-3; TRBD2 agrees at 8 bases. The CDR3 is made up of 14 amino acids. In germline, CDR1 is MGHDK, CDR2 SYGVNS. The V gene end was trimmed by 5 bases and the J gene end by 6 bases; junction bases not matched to a gene: 7. CDR3 in amino acids: CASSLTSGGDTQYF. The CDR3 nucleotides read TGTGCCAGCAGTCTCACTAGCGGAGGGGATACGCAGTATTTT.

The CDR3 DNA follows: TGTGCCAGCAGTGAAGGTCATAGCGGGCCATACAATGAGCAGTTCTTC. Protein sequence: CASSEGHSGPYNEQFF. This chain joins TRBV6-1 and TRBJ2-1, with 7 bases lining up with TRBD2. There are 16 residues in the CDR3. CDR1 is MNHNS, CDR2 SASEGT, per germline. Unmatched junction bases numbered 7, after V lost 1 base and J lost 4 bases.

This clone has a count of ten or more. The chain recombines TRBV11-3 with TRBJ2-1; TRBD1 aligns across 10 bases. Unmatched junction bases numbered 5, after V lost 5 bases and J lost 4 bases. Germline V CDR1 and CDR2: SGHNT, YENEEA. The CDR3 is 15 amino acids. CDR3 sequence (DNA): TGTGCCAGCAGCAACGGACAGGGGGGATACAATGAGCAGTTCTTC. Protein sequence: CASSNGQGGYNEQFF.

The chain employs TRBV5-1 and TRBJ2-3, with 10 bases identical to TRBD2. Germline V lookup: CDR1 SGHRS, CDR2 YFSETQ. The V gene end was trimmed by 2 bases and the J gene end by 1 base; junction bases not matched to a gene: 7. The CDR3 contains 17 residues. CDR3 amino acids: CASSFPPTSGGTDTQYF. The CDR3 DNA is TGCGCCAGCAGCTTTCCCCCAACTAGCGGGGGCACAGATACGCAGTATTTT.

This clone occurred a few times. The V and J genes are TRBV7-2 and TRBJ1-1; the D is unclear. Germline CDR1 and CDR2: SGHTA and FQGNSA. The CDR3 has 13 amino acids. V lost 1 base to trimming and J lost 1 base, with 4 bases between them. The CDR3 nucleotides read TGTGCCAGCAGCTTAGATCCGAACACTGAAGCTTTCTTT. Protein: CASSLDPNTEAFF.

The chain employs TRBV10-2 and TRBJ2-7; possible D gene TRBD1, 6 bases. The CDR3 sequence is 15 residues long. The germline gives CDR1 WSHSY, CDR2 SAAADI. Trimming removed 3 bases from V and 4 bases from J, with 16 bases in between. CDR3 protein: CASSDPRQAKYEQYF. DNA of the CDR3: TGCGCCAGCAGTGATCCAAGACAGGCAAAGTACGAGCAGTACTTC.

V is TRBV15 and J is TRBJ2-2; 8 bases are a match to TRBD2. V was clipped by 3 bases and J by 7 bases; unmatched bases: 10. CDR3 length: 16 amino acids. Germline CDR1 and CDR2: LNHNV and YYDKDF (reference sequence). CDR3 sequence: CATSSPGTRLGGELFF. CDR3 DNA sequence: TGTGCCACCAGCAGCCCCGGGACTAGACTCGGCGGGGAGCTGTTTTTT.

This clone was observed a few times. DNA for the CDR3: TGTGCCAGCAGCCCCGGAGGAGGGACCGGGGAGCTGTTTTTT. Translating gives CASSPGGGTGELFF. The chain recombines TRBV21-1 with TRBJ2-2; TRBD2 is the table's D call, not checked against the DNA. TRBV21-1 is listed as a pseudogene. The CDR3 consists of 14 residues.

This chain links TRBV2 with TRBJ1-2; 7 bases line up with TRBD1. Germline V lookup: CDR1 SNHLY, CDR2 FYNNEI. The CDR3 is made up of 13 amino acids. With 7 bases clipped from V and 7 bases from J, the junction kept 9 bases outside the gene matches. The CDR3 DNA sequence: TGTGCCAGCATTCGAGGGGGCGCCGGTGGCTACACCTTC. It codes for CASIRGGAGGYTF.

This chain uses TRBV7-9 with TRBJ2-5; 7 nucleotides align to TRBD2. The germline CDR1 and CDR2 sequences are SEHNR and FQNEAQ (reference sequence). CDR3 length: 15 amino acids. V shed 5 bases, J shed 5 bases, and the junction held 11 bases outside the gene matches. The CDR3 nucleotides are TGTGCCAGCAGCGGGCTGGCGGGAGCGGGTGAGACCCAGTACTTC. Translated: CASSGLAGAGETQYF. Based on the CDR3 plus reference TRBV7-9 and TRBJ2-5, the full variable domain is DTGVSQNPRHKITKRGQNVTFRCDPISEHNRLYWYRQTLGQGPEFLTYFQNEAQLEKSRLLSDRFSAERPKGSFSTLEIQRTEQGDSAMYLCASSGLAGAGETQYFGPGTRLLVL.

This clone appeared a few times. This chain joins TRBV19 and TRBJ1-5; 8 bases align to TRBD1. Germline assignment: CDR1 LNHDA and CDR2 SQIVND (reference sequence). Unmatched junction bases numbered 9, after V lost 5 bases and J lost 3 bases. The CDR3 contains 16 residues. CDR3 bases: TGTGCCAGTAGTCATACGACAGGGGCCTTCAATCAGCCCCAGCATTTT. This translates into CASSHTTGAFNQPQHF.

CDR3 protein: CASSVRTGGGYGYTF. CDR3 DNA sequence: TGTGCCAGCAGCGTCAGGACAGGGGGGGGCTATGGCTACACCTTC. The rearrangement uses TRBV5-4 and TRBJ1-2; TRBD1 matches at 10 bases. This CDR3 region has 15 residues. Trimming cost V 4 bases and J 4 bases; bases outside gene matches: 7. Germline V gene sequence: CDR1 SGHNT, CDR2 YYREEE (reference sequence).

The chain combines TRBV27 with TRBJ1-6, with unresolved D. The germline V and J ends were trimmed by 3 bases and 6 bases, with 9 bases remaining between them. CDR3 length: 14 residues. The germline V gene has CDR1 MNHEY and CDR2 SMNVEV (reference sequence). Here the CDR3 reads CASSLNSLNSPLHF. The CDR3 DNA sequence: TGTGCCAGCAGTTTGAACTCCCTTAATTCACCCCTCCACTTT.

J is TRBJ2-3 and V is TRBV5-1, with D unresolved. Germline-derived CDR1 and CDR2 are SGHRS and YFSETQ. V lost 2 bases and J lost 1, with 11 bases in between. CDR3 size: 15 residues. CDR3 nucleotides: TGCGCCAGCAGCTTCAGTGGGCTCGGCACAGATACGCAGTATTTT. Its translation is CASSFSGLGTDTQYF.

Regarding this clone: Other DNA sequences in the same sample also yield this CDR3. The chain couples TRBV18 to TRBJ1-5, with D perhaps TRBD1 (5 bases). Germline CDR1 is KGHSH and CDR2 is LQKENI. Trimming pared 2 bases from V and 4 bases from J, leaving 6 bases between. The CDR3 sequence is 13 residues long. DNA of the CDR3: TGTGCCAGCTCACCATCAGGGAATCAGCCCCAGCATTTT. Amino acid sequence: CASSPSGNQPQHF.

This clone was observed once. V usage is TRBV11-2 and J usage is TRBJ1-5; 10 bases align to TRBD1. V dropped 5 bases and J dropped 4; count of bases not matched to a gene: 5. Per germline, CDR1 SGHAT and CDR2 FQNNGV. The CDR3 consists of 15 residues. The CDR3 region is CASSRDRGPNQPQHF. The DNA of the CDR3 is TGTGCCAGCAGCCGGGACAGGGGCCCTAATCAGCCCCAGCATTTT.

Note on this clone: Other nucleotide sequences in the sample specify the same CDR3. J is TRBJ1-1 and V is TRBV7-2; D is undetermined. This CDR3 region has 14 residues. Trimming left V 1 base short and J 1 base short, with 7 bases between. Germline V lookup: CDR1 SGHTA, CDR2 FQGNSA. The CDR3: CASSLVGRNTEAFF. CDR3 nucleotide sequence: TGTGCCAGCAGCTTAGTCGGCAGGAACACTGAAGCTTTCTTT.

This clone was detected only a few times. This chain links TRBV28 with TRBJ2-7; D is unresolved. Germline V gene lookup returns CDR1 MDHEN and CDR2 SYDVKM. The germline V and J ends were trimmed by 3 bases and 0 bases, with 9 bases remaining between them. The CDR3 is 14 amino acids. CDR3 region: CASSFASFSYEQYF. The CDR3 nucleotides are TGTGCCAGCAGTTTCGCCTCATTCTCCTACGAGCAGTACTTC.

The chain recombines TRBV27 with TRBJ1-5; 9 nucleotides line up with TRBD1. The length of the CDR3 is 16 residues. J gave up 4 bases and V 2 bases, and 6 bases lay outside the gene matches. CDR1 is MNHEY and CDR2 is SMNVEV in the germline V gene (reference sequence). CDR3 region: CASSLTGQGRNQPQHF. In DNA, the CDR3 is TGTGCCAGCAGTTTAACCGGACAGGGGCGTAATCAGCCCCAGCATTTT.

This CDR3 reads CASSLAPGLVSEQYF. The CDR3 DNA follows: TGTGCCAGCAGCTTAGCGCCGGGACTAGTTTCCGAGCAGTACTTC. The chain links TRBV7-2 to TRBJ2-7; 8 bases map to TRBD2. From germline, CDR1 is SGHTA and CDR2 FQGNSA. The ends lost 0 bases at V and 6 bases at J; junction bases unmatched: 7. The CDR3 sequence is 15 residues long. Using reference TRBV7-2 and TRBJ2-7 for the parts outside the CDR3, the full variable domain is GAGVSQSPSNKVTEKGKDVELRCDPISGHTALYWYRQSLGQGLEFLIYFQGNSAPDKSGLPSDRFSAERTGGSVSTLTIQRTQQEDSAVYLCASSLAPGLVSEQYFGPGTRLTVT.

V and J are TRBV7-3 and TRBJ2-1; D possibly corresponds to TRBD1 (5 bases). The germline CDR1 and CDR2 sequences are SGHTA and FQGTGA. The CDR3 spans 16 residues. The V and J ends lost 3 bases and 0 bases respectively, with 12 bases between them. The CDR3 DNA reads TGTGCCAGCAGCTTTGGACATTTGGGCTCCTACAATGAGCAGTTCTTC. It codes for CASSFGHLGSYNEQFF.

V and J are TRBV7-3 and TRBJ1-2; 8 bases are a match to TRBD1. The CDR3 is made up of 14 amino acids. Germline V gene sequence: CDR1 SGHTA, CDR2 FQGTGA. V lost 1 base, J lost 8 bases, and 6 bases stayed unmatched. As DNA, the CDR3 is TGTGCCAGCAGCTTAAATGACAGGGGTAGCGGCTACACCTTC. This gives the protein CASSLNDRGSGYTF.

The chain uses TRBV7-7 and TRBJ2-1; D might be TRBD2 (6 bases). V lost 1 base, J lost 7 bases, and 14 bases lay in between. The CDR3 has 15 amino acids. Germline loops: CDR1 SSHAT, CDR2 FNYEAQ (reference sequence). In nucleotides, the CDR3 is TGTGCCAGCAGCTTAGAGACCGGGAGAGTGAATGAGCAGTTCTTC. Residues: CASSLETGRVNEQFF. Together with reference TRBV7-7 and TRBJ2-1, the CDR3 gives the full variable domain: GAGVSQSPRYKVTKRGQDVTLRCDPISSHATLYWYQQALGQGPEFLTYFNYEAQPDKSGLPSDRFSAERPEGSISTLTIQRTEQRDSAMYRCASSLETGRVNEQFFGPGTRLTVL.

On this clone itself: The sample carries other DNA sequences with the same CDR3. The chain uses TRBV5-4 and TRBJ2-2; 7 bases map to TRBD1. CDR3 length: 14 residues. The germline V gene has CDR1 SGHNT and CDR2 YYREEE (reference sequence). V shed 0 bases, J shed 4 bases, and the junction held 0 bases outside the gene matches. The CDR3 is CASSLAGGTGELFF. The DNA of the CDR3 is TGTGCCAGCAGCTTGGCAGGGGGCACCGGGGAGCTGTTTTTT.